Below, 25 T cell receptor beta chains from the same sample are listed, as sequenced in a study of response to subunit inactivated influenza vaccine. Via MiXCR, TCRdb re-called the RT-PCR reads, giving one row per CDR3 protein. The table lists about 500,000 distinct CDR3 sequences, approximately 16% of them singletons. This material consisted of CD4+ T cells sorted from PBMCs, taken roughly 24 months after vaccination. These receptor sequences come from a man between 50 and 70 years old who received an inactivated influenza vaccine.

V and J are TRBV15 and TRBJ2-1; the match to TRBD2 covers 14 bases. CDR1 and CDR2 from the germline V gene are LNHNV and YYDKDF (reference sequence). With 0 bases clipped from V and 9 bases from J, the junction kept 10 bases outside the gene matches. CDR3 length: 18 residues. The CDR3 DNA follows: TGTGCCACCAGCAGAGATTTGACTAGCGGGAGGGTACTTGGTGAGCAGTTCTTC. Amino acids: CATSRDLTSGRVLGEQFF.

The table lists this clonotype with a few counts. The rearrangement uses TRBV20-1 and TRBJ2-1, with D possibly being TRBD1 (5 bases). This CDR3 has 12 amino acids. V lost 7 bases and J lost 2, with 9 bases in between. The germline CDR1 and CDR2 sequences are DFQATT and SNEGSKA (reference sequence). The CDR3 DNA reads as TGCAGTGACAGGACCGCCTACAATGAGCAGTTCTTC. This sequence encodes CSDRTAYNEQFF.

This clonotype was picked up a small number of times. The genes are TRBV5-1 and TRBJ1-1; D might be TRBD1 (6 bases). V was pared by 4 bases and J by 5 bases, with 15 bases between. Germline lookup yields CDR1 SGHRS and CDR2 YFSETQ. This CDR3 is built from 14 residues. The CDR3 DNA reads as TGCGCCAGCAGCCCGATCAGGGGTTTGACTGAAGCTTTCTTT. Its translation is CASSPIRGLTEAFF.

This rearrangement joins TRBV5-1 to TRBJ2-1, with 9 bases matching TRBD1. Unmatched junction bases numbered 6, after V lost 4 bases and J lost 4 bases. This CDR3 has 15 residues. Germline V gives CDR1 SGHRS, CDR2 YFSETQ. DNA for the CDR3: TGCGCCAGCAGCGTGGCCGGGACAGGGTACAATGAGCAGTTCTTC. Translation: CASSVAGTGYNEQFF.

The chain combines TRBV20-1 with TRBJ2-1; TRBD2 aligns across 9 bases. The CDR3 has 16 amino acids. Per the germline V gene, CDR1 is DFQATT and CDR2 is SNEGSKA (reference sequence). The V and J ends lost 4 bases and 6 bases, in that order; junction bases with no gene match: 13. As DNA, the CDR3 is TGCAGTGCTAAGAGGGCTAGCGGGGAGAAAATCAATGAGCAGTTCTTC. Amino acids: CSAKRASGEKINEQFF.

J is TRBJ2-5 and V is TRBV12-3 or TRBV12-4, with D uncertain. The CDR3 runs to 14 residues. V was shortened by 5 bases and J by 2 bases, with 12 bases between the two germline ends. Here the CDR3 reads CASSPRFNQETQYF. The CDR3 DNA sequence: TGTGCCAGCAGTCCCCGGTTTAATCAAGAGACCCAGTACTTC.

This clonotype was found a few times. The rearrangement links TRBV6-2 or TRBV6-3 to TRBJ1-1; D perhaps matches TRBD1 (5 bases). V shed 2 bases and J shed 2 bases, with 21 bases lying between them. CDR1 and CDR2 from the germline V gene are MNHEY and SVGEGT. There are 18 residues in the CDR3. Here the CDR3 reads CASSYGVPGRRANTEAFF. DNA for the CDR3: TGTGCCAGCAGTTACGGGGTCCCCGGGCGCAGGGCTAACACTGAAGCTTTCTTT.

This clonotype showed up just a few times. The rearrangement links TRBV20-1 to TRBJ2-4; TRBD1 aligns across 8 bases. CDR3 size: 14 residues. The V gene's germline CDR1 is DFQATT and CDR2 SNEGSKA (reference sequence). Unmatched junction bases numbered 6, after V lost 5 bases and J lost 3 bases. CDR3: CSALPGQVKNIQYF. The CDR3, as DNA: TGCAGTGCTCTTCCGGGACAGGTCAAAAACATTCAGTACTTC.

This clonotype was observed at least ten times. The rearrangement joins TRBV28 to TRBJ1-2, with D unclear. Germline lookup yields CDR1 MDHEN and CDR2 SYDVKM. This CDR3 is 12 amino acids long. The V gene lost 3 bases and the J gene lost 5 bases, with 7 bases spanning the gap. DNA for the CDR3: TGTGCCAGCAGTTTCCGAGGGTATGGCTACACCTTC. It codes for CASSFRGYGYTF.

This clonotype was seen only a few times. The chain joins TRBV20-1 to TRBJ2-6; D is unclear. Germline CDR1 DFQATT, CDR2 SNEGSKA (reference sequence). The CDR3 spans 18 residues. Between the trimmed V and J ends, which lost 0 bases and 0 bases, there was a span of 15 bases. CDR3 bases: TGCAGTGCTAGAGATCGGTGGGGTCTTAGCTCTGGGGCCAACGTCCTGACTTTC. Its protein product is CSARDRWGLSSGANVLTF.

CDR3 coding DNA: TGTGCCAGCAGCTTAACGACTAGCGGGGGGGCCAACATTCAGTACTTC. This encodes CASSLTTSGGANIQYF. This chain joins TRBV7-2 and TRBJ2-4; 14 bases agree with TRBD2. Germline V lookup: CDR1 SGHTA, CDR2 FQGNSA. Trimming took 2 bases from V and 7 from J; bases not matched to a gene: 4. This CDR3 has 16 amino acids.

Concerning this clonotype itself: At one of its ends the junction is not consistent with the germline gene, which may arise from a read error. This rearrangement joins TRBV3-1 to TRBJ2-3; D call uncertain. The CDR3 consists of 12 residues. Germline lookup yields CDR1 LGHDT and CDR2 YNNKEL (reference sequence). CDR3 protein: CASSQLEDTQSF. DNA for the CDR3: TGTGCCAGCAGCCAACTTGAAGATACGCAGTCTTTT.

This clonotype was observed a few times. The chain uses TRBV6-2 or TRBV6-3 and TRBJ1-1, with 9 bases fitting TRBD1. In germline, CDR1 is MNHEY, CDR2 SVGEGT. Germline trimming cut 8 bases from V and 11 bases from J; bases unmatched to any gene: 9. The CDR3 has 12 residues. In DNA form, the CDR3 reads TGTGCCAGCGGGGGAACAGGGGGCTTCGCTTTCTTT. It is translated as CASGGTGGFAFF.

The chain is built from TRBV12-3 or TRBV12-4 and TRBJ2-5; D call uncertain. CDR3 size: 13 residues. V lost 2 bases, J lost 4 bases, and 8 bases lay in between. CDR3 nucleotide sequence: TGTGCCAGCAGTTTATACTACCCAGAGACCCAGTACTTC. It is translated as CASSLYYPETQYF.

The chain couples TRBV20-1 to TRBJ2-5; TRBD2 agrees at 9 bases. Germline assignment: CDR1 DFQATT and CDR2 SNEGSKA (reference sequence). This CDR3 region has 15 residues. The junction had 13 bases not matched to a gene; V was cut back by 6 bases and J by 5 bases. The chain's CDR3 is CSARVVAGVAETQYF. For the CDR3, the DNA is TGCAGTGCCCGGGTGGTAGCGGGAGTAGCGGAGACCCAGTACTTC.

At least ten counts were recorded for this clonotype. The chain couples TRBV5-5 to TRBJ2-1; TRBD1 agrees at 7 bases. This CDR3 contains 15 residues. Germline V lookup: CDR1 SGHKS, CDR2 YYEKEE (reference sequence). J was trimmed by 0 bases and V by 4 bases; bases with no gene match: 4. The CDR3 loop is CASSMTGTSYNEQFF. CDR3 nucleotide sequence: TGTGCCAGCAGCATGACAGGGACCTCCTACAATGAGCAGTTCTTC. The full variable domain, rest sourced from reference TRBV5-5 and TRBJ2-1, is DAGVTQSPTHLIKTRGQQVTLRCSPISGHKSVSWYQQVLGQGPQFIFQYYEKEERGRGNFPDRFSARQFPNYSSELNVNALLLGDSALYLCASSMTGTSYNEQFFGPGTRLTVL.

This clonotype has ten or more counts. The chain carries TRBV14 and TRBJ2-1; D remains unclear. In germline, CDR1 is SGHDN, CDR2 FVKESK. Trimming shortened V by 1 base and J by 7 bases, and 8 bases separated the two germline ends. This CDR3 is 13 amino acids long. The chain's CDR3 is CASSQVPGNEQFF. In DNA, the CDR3 is TGTGCCAGCAGCCAAGTACCTGGGAATGAGCAGTTCTTC. Together with reference TRBV14 and TRBJ2-1, the CDR3 gives the full variable domain: EAGVTQFPSHSVIEKGQTVTLRCDPISGHDNLYWYRRVMGKEIKFLLHFVKESKQDESGMPNNRFLAERTGGTYSTLKVQPAELEDSGVYFCASSQVPGNEQFFGPGTRLTVL.

V and J are TRBV6-2 or TRBV6-3 and TRBJ2-1; TRBD2 agrees at 10 bases. J was trimmed by 6 bases and V by 3 bases; bases with no gene match: 11. The CDR3 totals 17 residues. Looked up from germline, CDR1 is MNHEY and CDR2 is SVGEGT. CDR3 sequence reads: CASSYGGGLAASNEQFF. CDR3 DNA sequence: TGTGCCAGCAGTTATGGGGGCGGACTAGCGGCCTCCAATGAGCAGTTCTTC.

CDR3 sequence (DNA): TGTGCCAGCAGCGTGGCCCGTTACAATGAGCAGTTCTTC. Protein product: CASSVARYNEQFF. J is TRBJ2-1 and V is TRBV7-2; no firm D call. The CDR3 is 13 residues long. CDR1 and CDR2 (germline): SGHTA, FQGNSA. Trimming pared 5 bases from V and 4 bases from J, leaving 9 bases between.

This clonotype appeared a few times. The V and J genes are TRBV6-5 and TRBJ1-5; D is unresolved. V lost 5 bases, J lost 9 bases, and 11 bases lay in between. The V gene's germline CDR1 is MNHEY and CDR2 SVGAGI. The CDR3 is made up of 12 amino acids. The CDR3 spells CASSPNYGPQHF. CDR3 bases: TGTGCCAGCAGTCCAAATTACGGGCCCCAGCATTTT.

The chain is built from TRBV12-3 or TRBV12-4 and TRBJ2-7, with 7 bases identical to TRBD1. Losses at the gene ends were 8 bases for V and 6 bases for J; bases not matched to a gene: 10. This CDR3 is 13 amino acids long. In nucleotides, the CDR3 is TGTGCCAGCGGGGCAGGGGGACCGGCCGAGCAGTACTTC. It translates to CASGAGGPAEQYF.

This clonotype was detected a few times. The genes are TRBV12-3 or TRBV12-4 and TRBJ2-7; D gene uncertain. V dropped 5 bases and J dropped 6 bases, with 5 bases sitting between them. The length of the CDR3 is 10 residues. This CDR3 is CASSRSEQYF. CDR3 bases: TGTGCCAGCAGTCGCTCCGAGCAGTACTTC.

The chain has TRBV5-1 and TRBJ2-1; tentative D call: TRBD1 (6 bases). CDR1 SGHRS and CDR2 YFSETQ come from the germline V gene. The V end was cut by 2 bases, the J end by 8 bases, with 14 bases between. The CDR3 consists of 14 residues. CDR3 nucleotide sequence: TGCGCCAGCAGCTTAGGTCTCAGGGGCGATGAGCAGTTCTTC. Translating it yields CASSLGLRGDEQFF.

The table lists this clonotype with a few counts. The V call is TRBV7-2, the J call TRBJ2-3, with 7 bases identical to TRBD2. The J segment lost 2 bases and the V segment lost 5 bases, leaving 7 bases of the junction unmatched. Germline CDR1 SGHTA, CDR2 FQGNSA. This CDR3 has 15 amino acids. Here the CDR3 DNA reads TGTGCCAGCAGCCGCTCTAGCGGATACACAGATACGCAGTATTTT. It encodes CASSRSSGYTDTQYF.

This clonotype was observed a few times. V is TRBV5-5 and J is TRBJ1-2; possibly TRBD1 for D (6 bases). There are 14 residues in the CDR3. CDR1 and CDR2 from the germline V gene are SGHKS and YYEKEE (reference sequence). Trimming stripped 7 bases from V and 4 bases from J, with 17 bases between. CDR3 sequence: CASRKPGDRYGYTF. CDR3 DNA sequence: TGTGCCAGCCGAAAGCCAGGGGACCGCTATGGCTACACCTTC.